The clone carrying this T cell receptor (beta chain) was picked up many times. Its antigen is as yet unknown. RNA transcripts yielded amplified TCR beta CDR3 regions. The HTBI primer set was used in a first-round RT-PCR of the TCR CDR3. TCRdb passed the multiplex PCR reads through MiXCR, listing each CDR3 protein once. The data contain hundreds of thousands of distinct CDR3 sequences, roughly 15% of them singletons. This CDR3 is 19 amino acids long. The V and J ends lost 3 bases and 6 bases, in that order; junction bases with no gene match: 22. Germline V gives CDR1 MDHEN, CDR2 SYDVKM. This sample stems from a study of T cells in Graves' hyperthyroidism and ophthalmopathy. Study results and limitations: Before onset, by a median of approximately 6.8 months, the model predicted ophthalmopathy. Blood also held most thyroid clonotypes expanded beyond 0.001. In the analysis, a 13 V-J model separated ophthalmopathy from stable hyperthyroidism.

The sequencing sample was made of blood. V gene TRBV28 combines with J gene TRBJ2-7, with 8 bases identical to TRBD2. The clonotype originates from a woman under 30 with Graves' hyperthyroidism. The CDR3 here is CASSFFGTPAGGRPIEQYF. Written as DNA, the CDR3 is TGTGCCAGCAGTTTCTTCGGGACTCCGGCGGGCGGGAGGCCTATCGAGCAGTACTTC.